This is a list of T cell receptor beta chains from one sample in a study of cytomegalovirus exposure and HLA in healthy donors. TCRdb's copy holds only in-frame clones and misses some; the assay was immunoSEQ multiplex PCR. Of just over 150,000 clones in the sample, less than 90% were seen once. Sequenced: PBMCs. These receptors all stem from a woman between 18 and 29 years old in good health and CMV-seronegative. Each CDR3 is given with its conserved first and last residue. A D gene is named only where the DNA matches it firmly. For some rows the clone size is stated as once, few or many, or as a class when expanded; others skip it.

CDR3: CASSVFRTGGLVGGYTF
DNA: TGTGCCAGCAGTGTGTTTAGGACAGGGGGGTTAGTTGGGGGCTACACCTTC
J: TRBJ1-2
V: TRBV6-1
size: .
D: TRBD1

CDR3: CASRGQGRQYF
DNA: TGTGCCAGCAGAGGACAGGGACGGCAGTACTTC
J: TRBJ2-7
V: TRBV2
size: .
D: TRBD1

CDR3: CASSLARDRNTGELFF
DNA: TGCGCCAGCAGCTTGGCCCGGGACAGAAACACCGGGGAGCTGTTTTTT
J: TRBJ2-2
V: TRBV5-1
size: .
D: TRBD1

CDR3: CASSPRGGSTDTQYF
DNA: TGTGCCAGCAGCCCCCGGGGGGGGAGCACAGATACGCAGTATTTT
J: TRBJ2-3
V: TRBV9
size: .
D: TRBD2

CDR3: CASSQEDRGLNQPQHF
DNA: TGTGCCAGCAGCCAGGAGGACAGGGGGCTCAATCAGCCCCAGCATTTT
J: TRBJ1-5
V: TRBV4-2
size: .
D: TRBD1

CDR3: CASRGLAGTTDTQYF
DNA: TGTGCCAGCCGCGGACTAGCGGGGACCACAGATACGCAGTATTTT
J: TRBJ2-3
V: TRBV6-1
size: .
D: TRBD2

CDR3: CASSSMTGSYEQYF
DNA: TGTGCCAGCAGCTCAATGACAGGGTCCTACGAGCAGTACTTC
J: TRBJ2-7
V: TRBV7-6
size: .
D: TRBD1

CDR3: CASRSDRGTTEAFF
DNA: TGTGCCAGTAGGTCCGACAGGGGGACCACTGAAGCTTTCTTT
J: TRBJ1-1
V: TRBV19
size: .
D: TRBD1

CDR3: CASSSGLDVIYGYTF
DNA: TGTGCCAGCAGTTCAGGCCTTGACGTTATCTATGGCTACACCTTC
J: TRBJ1-2
V: TRBV27
size: .
D: .

CDR3: CASSQEPGGTEAFF
DNA: TGTGCCAGCAGCCAAGAGCCAGGAGGCACTGAAGCTTTCTTT
J: TRBJ1-1
V: TRBV14
size: .
D: .

CDR3: CASSQDVAWNTEAFF
DNA: TGCGCCAGCAGCCAAGATGTCGCGTGGAACACTGAAGCTTTCTTT
J: TRBJ1-1
V: TRBV4-1
size: .
D: .

CDR3: CASSAQTGLQETQYF
DNA: TGTGCCAGCTCAGCCCAAACAGGGCTACAAGAGACCCAGTACTTC
J: TRBJ2-5
V: TRBV18
size: .
D: .

CDR3: CASSYSTDNTYNEQFF
DNA: TGTGCCAGCAGTTACTCGACCGACAATACCTACAATGAGCAGTTCTTC
J: TRBJ2-1
V: TRBV6-5
size: .
D: .

CDR3: CASSQVPSGYEQYF
DNA: TGCGCCAGCAGCCAAGTTCCTAGCGGTTACGAGCAGTACTTC
J: TRBJ2-7
V: TRBV4-1
size: .
D: TRBD2

CDR3: CASSFQVTGRRAFF
DNA: TGTGCCAGCAGTTTTCAAGTTACAGGAAGAAGGGCTTTCTTT
J: TRBJ1-1
V: TRBV28
size: .
D: .

CDR3: CASSEGPQETQYF
DNA: TGTGCCAGCAGTGAGGGCCCCCAAGAGACCCAGTACTTC
J: TRBJ2-5
V: TRBV27
size: .
D: .

CDR3: CASSVPRTGHSSGNTIYF
DNA: TGTGCCAGCAGTGTCCCTAGAACAGGGCACAGCTCTGGAAACACCATATATTTT
J: TRBJ1-3
V: TRBV2
size: .
D: .

CDR3: CASSMFSGGVGELFF
DNA: TGTGCCAGTAGTATGTTCAGCGGAGGGGTCGGGGAGCTGTTTTTT
J: TRBJ2-2
V: TRBV19
size: .
D: .

CDR3: CSVGGQGYEQYF
DNA: TGCAGCGTTGGCGGACAGGGCTACGAGCAGTACTTC
J: TRBJ2-7
V: TRBV29-1
size: .
D: TRBD1

CDR3: CASSLSGRGSNQPQHF
DNA: TGTGCCAGCAGTTTATCGGGGCGGGGTAGCAATCAGCCCCAGCATTTT
J: TRBJ1-5
V: TRBV28
size: .
D: .

CDR3: CASSWGSGTNEQYF
DNA: TGTGCCAGCAGTTGGGGTAGCGGGACTAACGAGCAGTACTTC
J: TRBJ2-7
V: TRBV27
size: .
D: TRBD2

CDR3: CASSLSGQGPSGTQHF
DNA: TGTGCCAGCAGTTTATCGGGACAGGGGCCGTCAGGGACCCAGCATTTT
J: TRBJ1-5
V: TRBV27
size: .
D: TRBD1

CDR3: CASSRTRQAITF
DNA: TGTGCCAGCAGCCGGACTAGACAAGCAATCACCTTC
J: TRBJ1-2
V: TRBV5-4
size: .
D: .

CDR3: CSVENGSIARGYTF
DNA: TGCAGCGTTGAAAACGGGTCTATCGCCCGGGGCTACACCTTC
J: TRBJ1-2
V: TRBV29-1
size: .
D: .

CDR3: CASSQDVGASNEQFF
DNA: TGTGCCAGCAGCCAAGATGTAGGGGCGAGCAATGAGCAGTTCTTC
J: TRBJ2-1
V: TRBV4-2
size: .
D: .

CDR3: CASSPLAGVTGELFF
DNA: TGTGCCAGCAGCCCGCTCGCGGGGGTCACCGGGGAGCTGTTTTTT
J: TRBJ2-2
V: TRBV5-6
size: few
D: TRBD2

CDR3: CASSGASGQETQYF
DNA: TGTGCCAGTAGTGGAGCTAGCGGGCAAGAGACCCAGTACTTC
J: TRBJ2-5
V: TRBV19
size: few
D: TRBD2

CDR3: CASSPRTGVREKLFF
DNA: TGCGCCAGCAGCCCCCGGACAGGGGTGAGAGAAAAACTGTTTTTT
J: TRBJ1-4
V: TRBV5-1
size: .
D: TRBD1

CDR3: CASSPFVRGTNNSPLHF
DNA: TGTGCCAGCAGCCCCTTTGTGCGAGGCACCAATAATTCACCCCTCCACTTT
J: TRBJ1-6
V: TRBV4-2
size: .
D: .

CDR3: CASSIGSSGRSNQPQHF
DNA: TGTGCCAGTAGTATAGGATCTTCGGGGAGGAGCAATCAGCCCCAGCATTTT
J: TRBJ1-5
V: TRBV19
size: once
D: .

CDR3: CASSIEGRMNTEAFF
DNA: TGTGCCAGCAGCATTGAGGGAAGAATGAACACTGAAGCTTTCTTT
J: TRBJ1-1
V: TRBV11-2
size: .
D: .

CDR3: CASASQKGRSNEKLFF
DNA: TGTGCCAGCGCATCTCAAAAGGGGCGGTCGAATGAAAAACTGTTTTTT
J: TRBJ1-4
V: TRBV28
size: .
D: .

CDR3: CASSFLAGASPGELFF
DNA: TGTGCCAGCAGTTTTCTAGCGGGGGCCTCACCCGGGGAGCTGTTTTTT
J: TRBJ2-2
V: TRBV6-5
size: .
D: TRBD2

CDR3: CASSRDWVYEQYF
DNA: TGTGCCAGCAGCCGGGACTGGGTTTACGAGCAGTACTTC
J: TRBJ2-7
V: TRBV28
size: .
D: .

CDR3: CASSQGSTRKETQYF
DNA: TGTGCCAGCAGCCAAGGGTCGACTAGGAAAGAGACCCAGTACTTC
J: TRBJ2-5
V: TRBV28
size: .
D: .

CDR3: CASSTSGGYNEQFF
DNA: TGTGCCAGTAGTACGTCAGGGGGCTACAATGAGCAGTTCTTC
J: TRBJ2-1
V: TRBV19
size: .
D: TRBD1

CDR3: CASSHSEAAYEQYF
DNA: TGCGCCAGCAGTCATTCCGAGGCCGCCTACGAGCAGTACTTC
J: TRBJ2-7
V: TRBV23-1
size: .
D: .

CDR3: CASRDGTDNEKLFF
DNA: TGTGCCAGCAGGGACGGGACAGATAATGAAAAACTGTTTTTT
J: TRBJ1-4
V: TRBV2
size: .
D: TRBD1

CDR3: CASSGPGGNQPQHF
DNA: TGTGCCAGCAGTGGGCCGGGGGGCAATCAGCCCCAGCATTTT
J: TRBJ1-5
V: TRBV6-1
size: .
D: .

CDR3: CASERVSTGELFF
DNA: TGTGCCAGTGAGCGGGTCAGCACCGGGGAGCTGTTTTTT
J: TRBJ2-2
V: TRBV19
size: .
D: .

CDR3: CASSFFKGAEAFF
DNA: TGTGCCAGCAGCTTTTTTAAGGGGGCTGAAGCTTTCTTT
J: TRBJ1-1
V: TRBV5-6
size: few
D: .

CDR3: CASSTDPLGHNEQFF
DNA: TGTGCCAGCAGCACTGACCCCCTTGGGCACAATGAGCAGTTCTTC
J: TRBJ2-1
V: TRBV2
size: .
D: .

CDR3: CASSFGEGLAFF
DNA: TGTGCCAGCAGTTTCGGGGAAGGCTTAGCTTTCTTT
J: TRBJ1-1
V: TRBV28
size: once
D: .

CDR3: CASSLEGTGQPQHF
DNA: TGCGCCAGCAGCTTGGAGGGTACAGGGCAGCCCCAGCATTTT
J: TRBJ1-5
V: TRBV5-1
size: .
D: .

CDR3: CASSLRGQPYEKLFF
DNA: TGTGCCAGCAGCCTGCGGGGCCAACCATATGAAAAACTGTTTTTT
J: TRBJ1-4
V: TRBV6-5
size: .
D: .

CDR3: CASSQGIWYRGSTGELFF
DNA: TGCGCCAGCAGCCAAGGGATATGGTACAGGGGCTCTACCGGGGAGCTGTTTTTT
J: TRBJ2-2
V: TRBV4-1
size: .
D: TRBD1

CDR3: CASSGGNSPLHF
DNA: TGTGCCAGCTCAGGGGGGAATTCACCCCTCCACTTT
J: TRBJ1-6
V: TRBV6-1
size: .
D: TRBD1

CDR3: CASTSDRGFQPQHF
DNA: TGTGCCAGTACCTCGGACAGGGGTTTCCAGCCCCAGCATTTT
J: TRBJ1-5
V: TRBV19
size: .
D: TRBD1

CDR3: CASSDREAQPQHF
DNA: TGTGCCAGCAGTGACAGGGAGGCTCAGCCCCAGCATTTT
J: TRBJ1-5
V: TRBV2
size: .
D: .

CDR3: CASSQATNRVGYNEQFF
DNA: TGCGCCAGCAGCCAAGCAACCAACAGGGTGGGTTACAATGAGCAGTTCTTC
J: TRBJ2-1
V: TRBV4-1
size: few
D: .

CDR3: CSVPGTFSGAFF
DNA: TGCAGCGTCCCGGGTACCTTCTCTGGGGCTTTCTTT
J: TRBJ1-1
V: TRBV29-1
size: .
D: .

CDR3: CASSYSGGLSGNTIYF
DNA: TGTGCCAGCAGTTACTCAGGCGGGCTATCTGGAAACACCATATATTTT
J: TRBJ1-3
V: TRBV6-5
size: .
D: .

CDR3: CAGRTIPYEQYF
DNA: TGTGCCGGGAGGACTATACCCTACGAGCAGTACTTC
J: TRBJ2-7
V: TRBV2
size: .
D: .